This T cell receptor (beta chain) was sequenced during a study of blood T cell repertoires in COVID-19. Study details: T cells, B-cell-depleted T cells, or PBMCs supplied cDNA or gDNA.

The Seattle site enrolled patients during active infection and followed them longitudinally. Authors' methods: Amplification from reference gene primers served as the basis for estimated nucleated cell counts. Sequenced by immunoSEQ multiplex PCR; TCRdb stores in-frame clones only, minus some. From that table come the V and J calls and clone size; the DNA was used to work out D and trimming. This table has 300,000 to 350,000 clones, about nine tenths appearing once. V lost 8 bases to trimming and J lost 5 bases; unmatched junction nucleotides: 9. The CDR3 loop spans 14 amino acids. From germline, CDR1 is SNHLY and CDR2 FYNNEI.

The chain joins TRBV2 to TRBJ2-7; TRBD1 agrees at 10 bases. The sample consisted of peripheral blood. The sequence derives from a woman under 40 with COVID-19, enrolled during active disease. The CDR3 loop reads CASCPRDRGDEQYF. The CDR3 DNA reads TGTGCCAGCTGCCCCCGGGACAGGGGCGACGAGCAGTACTTC. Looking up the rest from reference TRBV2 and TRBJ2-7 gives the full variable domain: EPEVTQTPSHQVTQMGQEVILRCVPISNHLYFYWYRQILGQKVEFLVSFYNNEISEKSEIFDDQFSVERPDGSNFTLKIRSTKLEDSAMYFCASCPRDRGDEQYFGPGTRLTVT.